This paragraph covers one T cell receptor beta chain sequence. This entry comes from a study of shared clonotypes between healthy human individuals. Sequencing used immunoSEQ multiplex PCR; TCRdb keeps in-frame clones, though not all of them. The sample consists of around 500,000 clones, over 60% of them appearing once. V lost 3 bases, J lost 8 bases, and 7 bases lay in between. Germline CDR1 reads MGHDK; CDR2 reads SYGVNS. This CDR3 is built from 11 residues. The sequenced material came from PBMCs. The TCR originated in a woman in her 40s in good health. Some clones in this sample may be carry-over from other donors' samples. The chain carries TRBV25-1 and TRBJ1-1; D uncertain. This CDR3 is CASSDSREAFF. The CDR3 bases are TGTGCCAGCAGTGATTCGAGAGAAGCTTTCTTT.